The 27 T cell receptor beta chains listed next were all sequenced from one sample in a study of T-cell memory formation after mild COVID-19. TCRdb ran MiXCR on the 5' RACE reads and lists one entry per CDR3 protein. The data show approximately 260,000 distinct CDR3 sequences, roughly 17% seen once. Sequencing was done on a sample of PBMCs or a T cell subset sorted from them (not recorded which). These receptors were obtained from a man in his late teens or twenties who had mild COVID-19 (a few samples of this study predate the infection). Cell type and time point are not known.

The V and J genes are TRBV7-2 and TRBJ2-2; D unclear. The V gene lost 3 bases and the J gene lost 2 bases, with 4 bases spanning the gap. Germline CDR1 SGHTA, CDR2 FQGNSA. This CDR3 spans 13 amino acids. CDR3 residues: CASSFANTGELFF. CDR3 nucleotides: TGTGCCAGCAGCTTTGCAAACACCGGGGAGCTGTTTTTT.

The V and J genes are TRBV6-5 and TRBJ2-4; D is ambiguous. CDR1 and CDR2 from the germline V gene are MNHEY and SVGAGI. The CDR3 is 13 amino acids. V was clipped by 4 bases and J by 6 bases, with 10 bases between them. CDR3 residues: CASSSGPGNIQYF. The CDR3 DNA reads TGTGCCAGCAGTTCCGGCCCAGGAAACATTCAGTACTTC.

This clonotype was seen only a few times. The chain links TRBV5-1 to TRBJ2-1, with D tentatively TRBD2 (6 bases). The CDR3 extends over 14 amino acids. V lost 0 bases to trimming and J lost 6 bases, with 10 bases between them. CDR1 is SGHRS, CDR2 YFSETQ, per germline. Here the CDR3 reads CASSLDWGGNEQFF. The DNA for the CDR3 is TGCGCCAGCAGCTTGGACTGGGGAGGCAATGAGCAGTTCTTC.

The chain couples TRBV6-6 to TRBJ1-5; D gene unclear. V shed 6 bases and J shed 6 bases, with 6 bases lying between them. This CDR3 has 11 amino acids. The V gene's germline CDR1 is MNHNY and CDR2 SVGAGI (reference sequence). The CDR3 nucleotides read TGTGCCAGCAGCGTAGGTCAGCCCCAGCATTTT. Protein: CASSVGQPQHF.

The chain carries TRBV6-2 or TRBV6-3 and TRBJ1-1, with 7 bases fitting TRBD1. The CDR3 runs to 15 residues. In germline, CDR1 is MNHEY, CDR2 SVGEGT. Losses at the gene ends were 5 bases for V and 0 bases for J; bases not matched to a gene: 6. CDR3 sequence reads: CASSTTGSMNTEAFF. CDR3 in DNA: TGTGCCAGCAGTACGACAGGGTCCATGAACACTGAAGCTTTCTTT.

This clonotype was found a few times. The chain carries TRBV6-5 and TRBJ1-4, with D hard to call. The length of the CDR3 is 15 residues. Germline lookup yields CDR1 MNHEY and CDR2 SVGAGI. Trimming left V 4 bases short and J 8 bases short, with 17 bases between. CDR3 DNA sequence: TGTGCCAGCAGTTCGGGGATGAGGGTGGGGGAAAAACTGTTTTTT. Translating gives CASSSGMRVGEKLFF.

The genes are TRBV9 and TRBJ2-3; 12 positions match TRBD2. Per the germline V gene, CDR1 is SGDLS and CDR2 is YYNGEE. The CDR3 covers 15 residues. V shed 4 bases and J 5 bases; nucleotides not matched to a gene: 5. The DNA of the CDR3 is TGTGCCAGCAGCCCGCGACTAGCGGGGGTAGATACGCAGTATTTT. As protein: CASSPRLAGVDTQYF.

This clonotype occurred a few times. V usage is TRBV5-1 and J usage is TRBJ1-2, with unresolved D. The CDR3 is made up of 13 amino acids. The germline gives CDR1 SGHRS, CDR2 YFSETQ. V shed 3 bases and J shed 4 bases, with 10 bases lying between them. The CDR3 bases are TGCGCCAGCAGCTCGCGGATTGCCTATGGCTACACCTTC. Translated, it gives CASSSRIAYGYTF.

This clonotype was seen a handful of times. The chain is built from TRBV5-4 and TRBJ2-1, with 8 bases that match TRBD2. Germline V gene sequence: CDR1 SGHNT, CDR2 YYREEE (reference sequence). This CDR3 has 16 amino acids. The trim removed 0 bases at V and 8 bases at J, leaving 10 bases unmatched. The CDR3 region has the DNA TGTGCCAGCAGCTTGGCCGGGACTAGACGCAGCGATGAGCAGTTCTTC. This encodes CASSLAGTRRSDEQFF.

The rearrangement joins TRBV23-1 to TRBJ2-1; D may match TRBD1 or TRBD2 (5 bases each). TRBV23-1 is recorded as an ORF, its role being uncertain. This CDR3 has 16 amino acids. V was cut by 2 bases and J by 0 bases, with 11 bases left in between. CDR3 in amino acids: CASSQPGGSSYNEQFF. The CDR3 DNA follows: TGCGCCAGCAGTCAACCTGGGGGTAGCTCCTACAATGAGCAGTTCTTC.

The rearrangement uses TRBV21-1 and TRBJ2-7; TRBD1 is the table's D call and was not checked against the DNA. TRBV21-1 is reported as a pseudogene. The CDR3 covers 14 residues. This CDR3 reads CASSLHRDSDEQYV. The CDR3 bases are TGTGCCAGCAGCCTCCACAGGGATTCCGACGAGCAGTACGTC.

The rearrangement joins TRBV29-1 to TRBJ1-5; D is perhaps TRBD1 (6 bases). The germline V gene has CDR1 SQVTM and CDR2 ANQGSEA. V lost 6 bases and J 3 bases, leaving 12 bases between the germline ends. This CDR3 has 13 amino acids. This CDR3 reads CSVAGQINQPQHF. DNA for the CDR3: TGCAGCGTGGCCGGACAGATCAATCAGCCCCAGCATTTT.

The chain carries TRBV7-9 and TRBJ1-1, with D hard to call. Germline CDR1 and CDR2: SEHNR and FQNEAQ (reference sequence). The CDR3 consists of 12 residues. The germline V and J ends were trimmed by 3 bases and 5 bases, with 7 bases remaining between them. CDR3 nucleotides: TGTGCCAGCAGCTTCGAGAAGACTGAAGCTTTCTTT. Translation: CASSFEKTEAFF.

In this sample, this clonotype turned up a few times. CDR3 DNA sequence: TGTGCCAGCAGCACTAGCGCCTCCTACAATGAGCAGTTCTTC. Its protein product is CASSTSASYNEQFF. The chain combines TRBV7-3 with TRBJ2-1; TRBD2 aligns across 7 bases. The CDR3 runs 14 residues. Germline values: CDR1 SGHTA, CDR2 FQGTGA. The trim removed 5 bases at V and 0 bases at J, leaving 1 base unmatched. Complete variable domain (other parts from reference TRBV7-3 and TRBJ2-1): GAGVSQTPSNKVTEKGKYVELRCDPISGHTALYWYRQSLGQGPEFLIYFQGTGAADDSGLPNDRFFAVRPEGSVSTLKIQRTERGDSAVYLCASSTSASYNEQFFGPGTRLTVL.

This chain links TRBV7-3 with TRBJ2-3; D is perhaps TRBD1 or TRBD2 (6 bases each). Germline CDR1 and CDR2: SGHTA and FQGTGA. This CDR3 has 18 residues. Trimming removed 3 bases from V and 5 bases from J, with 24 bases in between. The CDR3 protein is CASSFLLDRGQQEDTQYF. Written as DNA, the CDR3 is TGTGCCAGCAGCTTCCTCCTCGACCGGGGGCAGCAGGAAGATACGCAGTATTTT.

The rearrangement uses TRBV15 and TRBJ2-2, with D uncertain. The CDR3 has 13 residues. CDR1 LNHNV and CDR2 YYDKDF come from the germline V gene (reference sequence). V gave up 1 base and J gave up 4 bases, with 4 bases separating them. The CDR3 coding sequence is TGTGCCACCAGCAGAGGTGGCACCGGGGAGCTGTTTTTT. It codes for CATSRGGTGELFF.

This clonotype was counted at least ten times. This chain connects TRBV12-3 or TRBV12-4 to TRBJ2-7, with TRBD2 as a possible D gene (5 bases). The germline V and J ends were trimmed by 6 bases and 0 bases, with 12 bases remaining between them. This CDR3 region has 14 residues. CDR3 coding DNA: TGTGCCAGCAGCCCCCGACTAAACTCCTACGAGCAGTACTTC. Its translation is CASSPRLNSYEQYF.

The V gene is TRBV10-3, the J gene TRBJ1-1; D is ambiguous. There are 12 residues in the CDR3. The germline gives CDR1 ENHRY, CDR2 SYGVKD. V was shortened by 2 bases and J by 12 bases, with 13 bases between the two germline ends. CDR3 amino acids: CAISEREEETFF. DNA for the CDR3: TGTGCCATCAGTGAGAGGGAGGAGGAGACTTTCTTT.

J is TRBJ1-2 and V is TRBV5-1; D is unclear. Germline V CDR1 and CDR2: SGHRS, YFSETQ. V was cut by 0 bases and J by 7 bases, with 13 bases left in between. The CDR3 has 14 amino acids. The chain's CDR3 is CASSLASGPGGYTF. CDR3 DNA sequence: TGCGCCAGCAGCTTGGCCTCGGGTCCTGGTGGCTACACCTTC.

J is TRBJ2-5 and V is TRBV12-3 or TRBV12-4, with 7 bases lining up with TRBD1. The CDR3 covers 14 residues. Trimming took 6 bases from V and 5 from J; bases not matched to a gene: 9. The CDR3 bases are TGTGCCAGCAGCTCATTAAGGGGGCGGGAGACCCAGTACTTC. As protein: CASSSLRGRETQYF.

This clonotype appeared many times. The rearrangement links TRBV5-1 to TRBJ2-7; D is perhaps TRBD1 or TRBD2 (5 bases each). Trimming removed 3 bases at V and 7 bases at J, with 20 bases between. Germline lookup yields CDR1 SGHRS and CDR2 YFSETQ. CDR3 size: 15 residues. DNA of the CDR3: TGCGCCAGCAGCTCCGAAGGGGCCACTACGGGGGAGCAGTACTTC. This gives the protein CASSSEGATTGEQYF. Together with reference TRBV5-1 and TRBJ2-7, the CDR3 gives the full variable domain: KAGVTQTPRYLIKTRGQQVTLSCSPISGHRSVSWYQQTPGQGLQFLFEYFSETQRNKGNFPGRFSGRQFSNSRSEMNVSTLELGDSALYLCASSSEGATTGEQYFGPGTRLTVT.

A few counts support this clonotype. Here the CDR3 DNA reads TGTGCCATCAGTGCCCCCAGGGCCCCCCCAGATACGCAGTATTTT. Translating gives CAISAPRAPPDTQYF. This rearrangement joins TRBV10-3 to TRBJ2-3, with a possible D match to TRBD1 (5 bases). The CDR3 runs to 15 residues. The ends were cut back, 4 bases at V and 4 bases at J, with 15 bases in the middle. Germline V gene sequence: CDR1 ENHRY, CDR2 SYGVKD.

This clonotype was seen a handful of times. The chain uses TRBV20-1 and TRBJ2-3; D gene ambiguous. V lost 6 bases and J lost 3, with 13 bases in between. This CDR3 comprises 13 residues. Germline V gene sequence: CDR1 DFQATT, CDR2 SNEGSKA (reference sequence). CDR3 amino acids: CSAAPPLTDTQYF. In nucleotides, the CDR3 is TGCAGTGCCGCGCCCCCCCTAACAGATACGCAGTATTTT.

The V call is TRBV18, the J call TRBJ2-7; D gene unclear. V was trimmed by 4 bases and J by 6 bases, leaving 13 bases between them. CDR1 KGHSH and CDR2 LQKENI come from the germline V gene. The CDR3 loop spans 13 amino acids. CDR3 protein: CASSLQKVSEQYF. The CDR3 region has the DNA TGTGCCAGCTCACTACAGAAGGTATCCGAGCAGTACTTC.

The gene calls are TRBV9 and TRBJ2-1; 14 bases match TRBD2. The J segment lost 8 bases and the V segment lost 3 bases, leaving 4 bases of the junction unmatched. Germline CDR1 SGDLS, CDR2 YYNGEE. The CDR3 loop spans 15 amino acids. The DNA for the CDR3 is TGTGCCAGCAGCGCGACTAGCGGGGGGGCAGATGAGCAGTTCTTC. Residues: CASSATSGGADEQFF.

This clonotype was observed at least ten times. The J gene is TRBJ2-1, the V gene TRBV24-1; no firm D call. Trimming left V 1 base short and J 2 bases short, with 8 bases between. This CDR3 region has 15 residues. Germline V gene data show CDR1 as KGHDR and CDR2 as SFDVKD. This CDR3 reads CATSDFRHPYNEQFF. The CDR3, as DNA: TGTGCCACCAGTGATTTTAGACATCCCTACAATGAGCAGTTCTTC.

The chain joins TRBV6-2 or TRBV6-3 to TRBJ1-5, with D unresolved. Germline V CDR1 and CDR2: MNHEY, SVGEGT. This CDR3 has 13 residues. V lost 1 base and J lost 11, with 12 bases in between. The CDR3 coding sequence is TGTGCCAGCAGTTACTTGCCGGCCAGCTCCCAGCATTTT. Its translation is CASSYLPASSQHF.